These 15 T cell receptor beta chains were sequenced from one sample in a study of Graves' ophthalmopathy and Graves' hyperthyroidism. RNA served as the template for amplifying TCR beta CDR3 regions. First-round RT-PCR with HTBI primers preceded a second-round multiplex PCR. TCRdb reanalysed the multiplex PCR reads using MiXCR and keeps one entry per CDR3 protein. In the table there are approximately 160,000 distinct CDR3 sequences, approximately 40% of which are singletons. Sequencing was done on a sample of peripheral blood. These receptor sequences come from a man aged 25-40 years with Graves' ophthalmopathy.

The sample holds many counts of this clonotype. J is TRBJ2-7 and V is TRBV12-3 or TRBV12-4; perhaps D is TRBD1 or TRBD2 (5 bases each). V gave up 5 bases and J gave up 3 bases, with 17 bases separating them. This CDR3 has 15 residues. The CDR3 DNA reads as TGTGCCAGCAGTACCGGGACGCCGGGCTACTACGAGCAGTACTTC. Translating it yields CASSTGTPGYYEQYF.

This clonotype was counted between two and nine times. CDR3 sequence (DNA): TGTGCCAGCAGCTTAGATGGTTCTAGCGGGAGCTACGAGCAGTACTTC. Translation gives CASSLDGSSGSYEQYF. This rearrangement joins TRBV11-2 to TRBJ2-7; 10 bases agree with TRBD2. With V trimmed by 0 bases and J by 3 bases, 5 bases remained unmatched. The germline gives CDR1 SGHAT, CDR2 FQNNGV. The CDR3 loop spans 16 amino acids.

This clonotype occurred many times. The chain is built from TRBV6-2 or TRBV6-3 and TRBJ2-7, with TRBD2 matching over 10 bases. The trim removed 8 bases at V and 4 bases at J, leaving 8 bases unmatched. The germline V gene encodes CDR1 MNHEY and CDR2 SVGEGT. The CDR3 totals 14 residues. CDR3 coding DNA: TGTGCCAGCCAGCGGGGGGGAGTAGCTTACGAGCAGTACTTC. This gives the protein CASQRGGVAYEQYF.

This chain links TRBV15 with TRBJ1-5, with D possibly being TRBD1 (5 bases). V was pared by 0 bases and J by 0 bases, with 6 bases between. The V gene's germline CDR1 is LNHNV and CDR2 YYDKDF (reference sequence). The CDR3 spans 15 residues. This CDR3 reads CATSRDGGSNQPQHF. The CDR3 DNA sequence: TGTGCCACCAGCAGAGATGGGGGTAGCAATCAGCCCCAGCATTTT.

The sample holds one count of this clonotype. The chain recombines TRBV6-1 with TRBJ1-2, with 9 bases lining up with TRBD1. V gave up 6 bases and J gave up 0 bases; unmatched junction bases: 8. This CDR3 has 16 residues. CDR1 and CDR2 (germline): MNHNS, SASEGT. CDR3 sequence reads: CASRGGTGGTNYGYTF. In DNA, the CDR3 is TGTGCCAGCAGGGGAGGTACAGGGGGCACTAACTATGGCTACACCTTC.

The J gene is TRBJ2-7, the V gene TRBV6-2 or TRBV6-3; D gene uncertain. Deletions cut 6 bases from V and 4 bases from J, with 10 bases between. Germline CDR1 reads MNHEY; CDR2 reads SVGEGT. The CDR3 runs to 12 residues. The CDR3 DNA sequence: TGTGCCAGCAGCGACGGGCCGTACGAGCAGTACTTC. Its translation: CASSDGPYEQYF.

This clonotype was seen many times. The chain employs TRBV29-1 and TRBJ2-5; D may be TRBD2 (6 bases). Trimming shortened V by 5 bases and J by 5 bases, and 12 bases separated the two germline ends. Germline-derived CDR1 and CDR2 are SQVTM and ANQGSEA. The CDR3 has 12 residues. CDR3 sequence reads: CSVLDAGETQYF. In DNA form, the CDR3 reads TGCAGCGTTTTGGACGCGGGGGAGACCCAGTACTTC.

This clonotype was seen ten or more times. V gene TRBV27 combines with J gene TRBJ2-5, with TRBD2 as a possible D gene (6 bases). This CDR3 contains 14 residues. V gave up 1 base and J gave up 1 base, with 7 bases separating them. Germline V gives CDR1 MNHEY, CDR2 SMNVEV (reference sequence). The CDR3 DNA sequence: TGTGCCAGCAGTTTATTTAGCGGCCAAGAGACCCAGTACTTC. It translates to CASSLFSGQETQYF.

This clonotype was picked up many times. The CDR3 sequence is CSVAPGQHGYTF. CDR3 DNA: TGCAGCGTTGCCCCTGGGCAGCACGGGTACACCTTC. This sequence joins TRBV29-1 and TRBJ1-2, with D unclear. Germline CDR1 SQVTM, CDR2 ANQGSEA. Trimming removed 4 bases from V and 11 bases from J, with 17 bases in between. This CDR3 has 12 residues.

In this sample, this clonotype turned up many times. CDR3 sequence (DNA): TGTGCCAGCAGCTTAGTAGGCGGGAGGGGGGCTTTCTTT. Translation: CASSLVGGRGAFF. The chain employs TRBV7-8 and TRBJ1-1, with D maybe TRBD1 (6 bases). Germline V lookup: CDR1 SGHVS, CDR2 FQNEAQ. The germline V and J ends were trimmed by 1 base and 11 bases, with 14 bases remaining between them. The CDR3 is 13 amino acids.

This rearrangement joins TRBV30 to TRBJ2-7; D unclear. V was pared by 2 bases and J by 6 bases, with 8 bases between. This CDR3 region has 11 residues. Per germline, CDR1 GTSNPN and CDR2 SVGIG (reference sequence). The CDR3 sequence is CAWSTAAEQYF. CDR3 DNA: TGTGCCTGGAGTACGGCGGCCGAGCAGTACTTC.

At least ten counts were recorded for this clonotype. J is TRBJ1-1 and V is TRBV12-3 or TRBV12-4; D is ambiguous. The CDR3 contains 14 residues. Trimming shortened V by 6 bases and J by 1 base, and 12 bases separated the two germline ends. The CDR3 reads CASSPQHGNTEAFF. The CDR3 region has the DNA TGTGCCAGCAGCCCACAACACGGGAACACTGAAGCTTTCTTT.

The V gene is TRBV6-2 or TRBV6-3, the J gene TRBJ2-7; unclear D gene. CDR1 MNHEY and CDR2 SVGEGT come from the germline V gene. CDR3 length: 13 amino acids. Trimming stripped 4 bases from V and 6 bases from J, with 13 bases between. The CDR3 DNA is TGTGCCAGCAGTTCACGGAGCTCCCTCGAGCAGTACTTC. Its protein product is CASSSRSSLEQYF.

This chain joins TRBV10-3 and TRBJ1-5; 7 positions match TRBD1. Germline V gene sequence: CDR1 ENHRY, CDR2 SYGVKD. The V and J ends lost 11 bases and 5 bases, in that order; junction bases with no gene match: 12. The CDR3 is 14 residues long. This chain's CDR3 is CASALGRGDQPQHF. In DNA form, the CDR3 reads TGTGCCTCTGCGTTGGGCAGGGGGGATCAGCCCCAGCATTTT.

The chain uses TRBV6-5 and TRBJ2-7; D might be TRBD1 (6 bases). The CDR3 covers 16 residues. V lost 4 bases and J 0 bases, leaving 16 bases between the germline ends. Germline lookup yields CDR1 MNHEY and CDR2 SVGAGI. CDR3 loop: CASSWGYQGSSYEQYF. The DNA for the CDR3 is TGTGCCAGCAGTTGGGGGTACCAGGGGAGCTCCTACGAGCAGTACTTC.